A single sample gave rise to the 6 T cell receptor beta chains below, sequenced in a study of cytomegalovirus exposure and HLA in healthy donors. Repertoires were generated with immunoSEQ multiplex PCR, while TCRdb's copy carries only in-frame clones and drops some. Among 350,000 or so clones listed, 86% were seen once. Source material: PBMCs. These receptors were taken from a woman aged 18-35 years in good health and CMV-seronegative.

The chain carries TRBV7-2 and TRBJ2-1; D remains ambiguous. The V end was cut by 3 bases, the J end by 2 bases, with 8 bases between. The CDR3 is made up of 14 amino acids. Germline V lookup: CDR1 SGHTA, CDR2 FQGNSA. CDR3 sequence: CASSFEATYNEQFF. As DNA, the CDR3 is TGTGCCAGCAGCTTTGAGGCGACCTACAATGAGCAGTTCTTC. Filled out from reference TRBV7-2 and TRBJ2-1, the complete variable domain reads GAGVSQSPSNKVTEKGKDVELRCDPISGHTALYWYRQSLGQGLEFLIYFQGNSAPDKSGLPSDRFSAERTGGSVSTLTIQRTQQEDSAVYLCASSFEATYNEQFFGPGTRLTVL.

The CDR3 DNA sequence: TGTGCCAGCAGCGCCTCTATTATGTCGGGCTACACCTTC. Translated, it gives CASSASIMSGYTF. The chain carries TRBV7-2 and TRBJ1-2; D gene ambiguous. Trimming took off 5 bases at V and 8 bases at J, with 15 bases between the two ends. The CDR3 sequence is 13 residues long. Per germline, CDR1 SGHTA and CDR2 FQGNSA. Together with reference TRBV7-2 and TRBJ1-2, the CDR3 gives the full variable domain: GAGVSQSPSNKVTEKGKDVELRCDPISGHTALYWYRQSLGQGLEFLIYFQGNSAPDKSGLPSDRFSAERTGGSVSTLTIQRTQQEDSAVYLCASSASIMSGYTFGSGTRLTVV.

The rearrangement uses TRBV6-6 and TRBJ2-1; possible D gene TRBD2, 5 bases. CDR1 MNHNY and CDR2 SVGAGI come from the germline V gene (reference sequence). This CDR3 contains 15 residues. V shed 3 bases and J shed 2 bases, with 11 bases lying between them. The CDR3 loop is CASSYSAAPYNEQFF. Written as DNA, the CDR3 is TGTGCCAGCAGTTATTCAGCGGCCCCCTACAATGAGCAGTTCTTC.

This clone was observed a few times. The V call is TRBV4-2, the J call TRBJ2-1; 11 bases match TRBD1. J was trimmed by 6 bases and V by 3 bases; bases with no gene match: 7. The CDR3 is 16 amino acids. Germline V CDR1 and CDR2: LGHNA, YNFKEQ. Here the CDR3 reads CASSHYWTGGLNEQFF. CDR3 DNA sequence: TGTGCCAGCAGCCATTATTGGACAGGGGGCCTCAATGAGCAGTTCTTC.

The CDR3 here is CASSSQLAAFTDTQYF. The CDR3 DNA is TGTGCCAGCAGCTCCCAGCTAGCAGCTTTCACAGATACGCAGTATTTT. J is TRBJ2-3 and V is TRBV7-2; maybe TRBD2 (5 bases). Per germline, CDR1 SGHTA and CDR2 FQGNSA. The CDR3 is 16 residues long. The V end lost 4 bases, the J end lost 2 bases, and 16 bases lay between the germline ends.

The chain joins TRBV5-1 to TRBJ1-1; 8 bases agree with TRBD1. This CDR3 is 15 amino acids long. Germline V gene data show CDR1 as SGHRS and CDR2 as YFSETQ. The junction had 12 bases not matched to a gene; V was cut back by 4 bases and J by 7 bases. The CDR3: CASSIGQGLSIEAFF. In DNA, the CDR3 is TGCGCCAGCAGCATCGGACAGGGACTATCTATTGAAGCTTTCTTT.